One sample yielded the 23 T cell receptor beta chains listed below, sequenced in a study of cytomegalovirus exposure and HLA in healthy donors. The PCR made use of 60 Vbeta and 13 Jbeta primers. Profiling relied on immunoSEQ multiplex PCR, and the TCRdb table lists in-frame clones only, not all of them. This repertoire shows around 130,000 clones, just over 70% found once; its top ten account for about 2.4%. The material sequenced was PBMCs. Receptors were obtained from a woman aged 55-69 years in good health and CMV-seropositive.

This clone was seen more than once but under ten times. This rearrangement joins TRBV15 to TRBJ1-2, with D possibly matching TRBD1 (5 bases). Trimming stripped 5 bases from V and 7 bases from J, with 20 bases between. The length of the CDR3 is 15 residues. The germline CDR1 and CDR2 sequences are LNHNV and YYDKDF (reference sequence). The CDR3 nucleotides are TGTGCCACCAGCGGGGGACGAGGGAGGGCACCTGGCTACACCTTC. Its translation: CATSGGRGRAPGYTF. Together with reference TRBV15 and TRBJ1-2, the CDR3 gives the full variable domain: DAMVIQNPRYQVTQFGKPVTLSCSQTLNHNVMYWYQQKSSQAPKLLFHYYDKDFNNEADTPDNFQSRRPNTSFCFLDIRSPGLGDTAMYLCATSGGRGRAPGYTFGSGTRLTVV.

This sequence joins TRBV10-3 and TRBJ2-2; 12 nucleotides line up with TRBD1. The CDR3 runs to 14 residues. Germline CDR1 ENHRY, CDR2 SYGVKD. Trimming took 6 bases from V and 8 from J; bases not matched to a gene: 4. CDR3 DNA: TGTGCCATCAGGGGACAGGGGGCGCTAGGGGAGCTGTTTTTT. Translated: CAIRGQGALGELFF.

The rearrangement uses TRBV19 and TRBJ2-5, with TRBD2 identical over 7 bases. Germline assignment: CDR1 LNHDA and CDR2 SQIVND (reference sequence). V was clipped by 5 bases and J by 0 bases; unmatched bases: 6. This CDR3 region has 15 residues. Written as DNA, the CDR3 is TGTGCCAGTAGTGAGCGGGGATGGTACCAAGAGACCCAGTACTTC. It codes for CASSERGWYQETQYF.

V and J are TRBV2 and TRBJ1-2; D is uncertain. This CDR3 is built from 12 residues. Germline V gives CDR1 SNHLY, CDR2 FYNNEI. V was cut by 6 bases and J by 4 bases, with 9 bases left in between. CDR3: CASRVGLYGYTF. The CDR3, as DNA: TGTGCCAGCAGAGTGGGCCTCTATGGCTACACCTTC.

The genes are TRBV5-1 and TRBJ1-1, with 8 nucleotides matching TRBD1. Unmatched junction bases numbered 11, after V lost 4 bases and J lost 0 bases. The V gene's germline CDR1 is SGHRS and CDR2 YFSETQ. There are 17 residues in the CDR3. The CDR3 spells CASSEGTGNLMNTEAFF. The DNA for the CDR3 is TGCGCCAGCAGCGAGGGGACAGGTAACCTCATGAACACTGAAGCTTTCTTT. Using reference TRBV5-1 and TRBJ1-1 for the parts outside the CDR3, the full variable domain is KAGVTQTPRYLIKTRGQQVTLSCSPISGHRSVSWYQQTPGQGLQFLFEYFSETQRNKGNFPGRFSGRQFSNSRSEMNVSTLELGDSALYLCASSEGTGNLMNTEAFFGQGTRLTVV.

This sequence joins TRBV18 and TRBJ1-1; 9 positions match TRBD1. V gave up 5 bases and J gave up 5 bases; unmatched junction bases: 6. The V gene's germline CDR1 is KGHSH and CDR2 LQKENI. The length of the CDR3 is 14 residues. DNA for the CDR3: TGTGCCAGCTCATCGGGACAGGGTAGGACTGAAGCTTTCTTT. Translation: CASSSGQGRTEAFF.

The CDR3 loop is CAGEQGGNEQFF. CDR3 in DNA: TGTGCCGGGGAACAGGGGGGAAATGAGCAGTTCTTC. The rearrangement links TRBV6-1 to TRBJ2-1; TRBD1 agrees at 8 bases. J lost 7 bases, V lost 11 bases, and 7 bases had no gene match. CDR1 is MNHNS, CDR2 SASEGT, per germline. The CDR3 sequence is 12 residues long.

This chain links TRBV6-1 with TRBJ1-1; 8 bases agree with TRBD1. Germline V CDR1 and CDR2: MNHNS, SASEGT. Unmatched junction bases numbered 7, after V lost 5 bases and J lost 5 bases. This CDR3 region has 14 residues. The CDR3 here is CASSTTRGHTEAFF. The DNA of the CDR3 is TGTGCCAGCAGTACGACCAGGGGGCATACTGAAGCTTTCTTT.

The CDR3 is CASSVAVAQETQYF. The CDR3 coding sequence is TGTGCCAGCAGCGTAGCCGTGGCACAAGAGACCCAGTACTTC. The rearrangement joins TRBV9 to TRBJ2-5; no clear D gene. V was clipped by 0 bases and J by 2 bases, with 8 bases between them. This CDR3 contains 14 residues. CDR1 SGDLS and CDR2 YYNGEE come from the germline V gene. The full variable domain, its missing parts supplied by reference TRBV9 and TRBJ2-5, is DSGVTQTPKHLITATGQRVTLRCSPRSGDLSVYWYQQSLDQGLQFLIQYYNGEERAKGNILERFSAQQFPDLHSELNLSSLELGDSALYFCASSVAVAQETQYFGPGTRLLVL.

This clone appeared a few times. The chain has TRBV4-1 and TRBJ1-1; D is undetermined. The ends were cut back, 4 bases at V and 4 bases at J, with 13 bases in the middle. The CDR3 sequence is 14 residues long. Germline CDR1 MGHRA, CDR2 YSYEKL. CDR3 protein: CASSPSNPGTEAFF. The CDR3, as DNA: TGCGCCAGCAGCCCTTCGAACCCGGGCACTGAAGCTTTCTTT.

The chain couples TRBV6-6 to TRBJ2-7; the D gene is possibly TRBD1 (6 bases). This CDR3 is built from 14 residues. Looked up from germline, CDR1 is MNHNY and CDR2 is SVGAGI (reference sequence). The V end lost 0 bases, the J end lost 2 bases, and 8 bases lay between the germline ends. The CDR3 loop reads CASSYSDSAYEQYF. The CDR3 nucleotides read TGTGCCAGCAGTTACTCGGACAGTGCCTACGAGCAGTACTTC.

This clone was seen more than once but under ten times. V usage is TRBV5-4 and J usage is TRBJ1-1; possibly TRBD1 for D (6 bases). The germline V and J ends were trimmed by 3 bases and 1 base, with 19 bases remaining between them. The CDR3 covers 17 residues. Per germline, CDR1 SGHNT and CDR2 YYREEE (reference sequence). CDR3 in amino acids: CASSWGGRQGSNTEAFF. The CDR3 region has the DNA TGTGCCAGCAGCTGGGGGGGCAGGCAGGGGTCGAACACTGAAGCTTTCTTT.

This clone was counted a single time. The chain combines TRBV5-1 with TRBJ2-3; 8 bases line up with TRBD2. J was trimmed by 2 bases and V by 0 bases; bases with no gene match: 8. Per the germline V gene, CDR1 is SGHRS and CDR2 is YFSETQ. The CDR3 runs 17 residues. DNA of the CDR3: TGCGCCAGCAGCTTGGCCTATCGGGGGGGTCACACAGATACGCAGTATTTT. Protein: CASSLAYRGGHTDTQYF.

The chain joins TRBV5-6 to TRBJ1-1; no clear D gene. The CDR3 runs 15 residues. Trimming stripped 4 bases from V and 0 bases from J, with 13 bases between. The germline CDR1 and CDR2 sequences are SGHDT and YYEEEE. DNA for the CDR3: TGTGCCAGCAGCGGACTAAATTACATGAACACTGAAGCTTTCTTT. Its translation: CASSGLNYMNTEAFF.

CDR3 nucleotide sequence: TGTGCCAGCCATCAGAACAGTGTAGGCTACGAGCAGTACTTC. Its translation is CASHQNSVGYEQYF. This chain joins TRBV6-1 and TRBJ2-7, with D unresolved. Trimming removed 8 bases from V and 3 bases from J, with 17 bases in between. CDR3 length: 14 amino acids. From germline, CDR1 is MNHNS and CDR2 SASEGT.

This clone was seen a handful of times. The chain employs TRBV27 and TRBJ2-7; 9 positions agree with TRBD1. Losses at the gene ends were 5 bases for V and 0 bases for J; bases not matched to a gene: 8. Germline-derived CDR1 and CDR2 are MNHEY and SMNVEV (reference sequence). This CDR3 comprises 16 residues. CDR3 in amino acids: CASSPMGDRVSYEQYF. The CDR3 DNA is TGTGCCAGCAGTCCAATGGGGGACAGGGTCTCCTACGAGCAGTACTTC.

The CDR3 bases are TGTGCCGTGGCGGGGCTTAGTGATGAGCAGTTCTTC. Its translation is CAVAGLSDEQFF. The genes are TRBV7-9 and TRBJ2-1; a weak D match, TRBD2 (6 bases). V dropped 11 bases and J dropped 8 bases, with 16 bases sitting between them. This CDR3 has 12 residues. CDR1 SEHNR and CDR2 FQNEAQ come from the germline V gene (reference sequence).

This sequence joins TRBV5-1 and TRBJ2-7; tentatively, D is TRBD2 (6 bases). This CDR3 comprises 13 residues. Looked up from germline, CDR1 is SGHRS and CDR2 is YFSETQ. V gave up 6 bases and J gave up 2 bases, with 12 bases separating them. In DNA, the CDR3 is TGCGCCAGCACCCTGGCGGGGCCCTACGAGCAGTACTTC. Protein: CASTLAGPYEQYF.

V and J are TRBV6-6 and TRBJ1-2, with 9 bases lining up with TRBD1. With 8 bases clipped from V and 6 bases from J, the junction kept 13 bases outside the gene matches. CDR1 MNHNY and CDR2 SVGAGI come from the germline V gene (reference sequence). CDR3 length equals 15 residues. CDR3 sequence reads: CASVTDRGVFDGYTF. CDR3 DNA: TGTGCCAGCGTAACGGACAGGGGAGTTTTTGATGGCTACACCTTC.

The V gene is TRBV20-1, the J gene TRBJ1-1; D is undetermined. CDR1 DFQATT and CDR2 SNEGSKA come from the germline V gene (reference sequence). The CDR3 covers 11 residues. CDR3 DNA sequence: TGCATTCTAGCGAAGAACACTGAAGCTTTCTTT. The encoded protein is CILAKNTEAFF.

J is TRBJ2-7 and V is TRBV28, with 7 bases that match TRBD2. The junction had 10 bases not matched to a gene; V was cut back by 8 bases and J by 3 bases. Germline lookup yields CDR1 MDHEN and CDR2 SYDVKM. The CDR3 is 14 amino acids. The CDR3 protein is CASQSGAGNYEQYF. DNA of the CDR3: TGTGCCAGCCAAAGCGGAGCGGGGAACTACGAGCAGTACTTC.

This clone was seen a single time. The gene calls are TRBV7-9 and TRBJ2-7, with 10 bases lining up with TRBD1. The length of the CDR3 is 14 residues. Trimming cost V 5 bases and J 0 bases; bases outside gene matches: 1. Per the germline V gene, CDR1 is SEHNR and CDR2 is FQNEAQ (reference sequence). CDR3 sequence: CASSRDRGSYEQYF. CDR3 nucleotide sequence: TGTGCCAGCAGCCGGGACAGGGGCTCCTACGAGCAGTACTTC.

This clone has a single count. The chain has TRBV7-9 and TRBJ2-5; possible D gene TRBD1, 7 bases. Trimming shortened V by 1 base and J by 11 bases, and 17 bases separated the two germline ends. The CDR3 is 14 amino acids. In germline, CDR1 is SEHNR, CDR2 FQNEAQ (reference sequence). The CDR3 sequence is CASSLEGATGEQYF. Written as DNA, the CDR3 is TGTGCCAGCAGCTTAGAGGGGGCGACGGGGGAGCAGTACTTC.